Following are 21 T cell receptor beta chains from one sample sequenced in a study of CD4 T cells in relation to SARS-CoV-2 and coronaviruses. Before the COVID-19 pandemic, during about 2010-2018, CD4+ T cells were taken from unexposed donors. The cells were cultured for over eight days before CD4+ T cells were isolated. The method was immunoSEQ multiplex PCR; TCRdb's version includes in-frame clones alone and lacks a portion of them. The top ten clones hold around 12% of a sample with 23,000 or so clones, about 75% of them seen once. No antigen has been assigned to these receptors. The sample comprised CD4+ T cells from PBMCs, cultured in vitro. The receptors were gathered from a human donor in good health.

This chain connects TRBV4-2 to TRBJ2-6, with D possibly being TRBD1 (6 bases). Trimming stripped 4 bases from V and 0 bases from J, with 7 bases between. The CDR3 extends over 15 amino acids. Germline-derived CDR1 and CDR2 are LGHNA and YNFKEQ. Written as DNA, the CDR3 is TGTGCCAGCAGCCTGACAGGCTCTGGGGCCAACGTCCTGACTTTC. Its translation is CASSLTGSGANVLTF.

The count of this clone is one. The V call is TRBV5-1, the J call TRBJ2-1; 7 bases match TRBD2. The V and J ends lost 0 bases and 7 bases, in that order; junction bases with no gene match: 7. Germline V gene data show CDR1 as SGHRS and CDR2 as YFSETQ. This CDR3 region has 15 residues. CDR3 protein: CASSLGAGVMNEQFF. CDR3 nucleotide sequence: TGCGCCAGCAGCTTGGGCGCGGGAGTGATGAATGAGCAGTTCTTC. Full variable domain (missing parts from reference TRBV5-1 and TRBJ2-1): KAGVTQTPRYLIKTRGQQVTLSCSPISGHRSVSWYQQTPGQGLQFLFEYFSETQRNKGNFPGRFSGRQFSNSRSEMNVSTLELGDSALYLCASSLGAGVMNEQFFGPGTRLTVL.

This chain links TRBV2 with TRBJ1-1, with 11 bases lining up with TRBD1. Germline CDR1 reads SNHLY; CDR2 reads FYNNEI. With V trimmed by 5 bases and J by 0 bases, 14 bases remained unmatched. The CDR3 contains 19 residues. The CDR3 loop reads CASSPRTGGLFAVNTEAFF. The CDR3 DNA follows: TGTGCCAGCAGTCCCCGGACAGGGGGCTTATTCGCGGTGAACACTGAAGCTTTCTTT.

The chain has TRBV5-1 and TRBJ1-6; D is perhaps TRBD1 (5 bases). Trimming stripped 1 base from V and 5 bases from J, with 7 bases between. This CDR3 is built from 14 residues. Germline V lookup: CDR1 SGHRS, CDR2 YFSETQ. The CDR3 reads CASSLKGDNSPLHF. For the CDR3, the DNA is TGCGCCAGCAGCTTGAAAGGGGATAATTCACCCCTCCACTTT.

This chain uses TRBV6-5 with TRBJ2-5; the D gene is possibly TRBD1 (6 bases). V lost 6 bases, J lost 2 bases, and 13 bases lay in between. Per germline, CDR1 MNHEY and CDR2 SVGAGI. The CDR3 is 14 residues long. The CDR3 nucleotides are TGTGCCAGCAGAGGGGGTTTTCGGCAAGAGACCCAGTACTTC. Its translation is CASRGGFRQETQYF.

This CDR3 reads CASSQNLVVGETQYF. The DNA of the CDR3 is TGTGCCAGCAGCCAAAACTTAGTAGTAGGAGAGACCCAGTACTTC. The chain employs TRBV3-1 (or the pseudogene TRBV3-2) and TRBJ2-5; D unclear. This CDR3 has 15 amino acids. Germline V gives CDR1 LGHDT, CDR2 YNNKEL (reference sequence). V lost 2 bases and J lost 4, with 14 bases in between.

V usage is TRBV6-6 and J usage is TRBJ2-6; D may be TRBD1 (6 bases). The ends were cut back, 5 bases at V and 1 base at J, with 9 bases in the middle. The length of the CDR3 is 15 residues. Germline CDR1 and CDR2: MNHNY and SVGAGI (reference sequence). The CDR3 bases are TGTGCCAGCAGTAATAGGGGGTCTGGGGCCAACGTCCTGACTTTC. Translation: CASSNRGSGANVLTF.

The chain uses TRBV9 and TRBJ2-2; TRBD2 aligns across 7 bases. CDR1 is SGDLS, CDR2 YYNGEE, per germline. The junction had 7 bases not matched to a gene; V was cut back by 3 bases and J by 5 bases. The CDR3 runs 15 residues. CDR3 coding DNA: TGTGCCAGCAGCGGTCCCTTGGGGGGGACCGGGGAGCTGTTTTTT. It encodes CASSGPLGGTGELFF. The variable domain in full, with the rest retrieved from reference TRBV9 and TRBJ2-2, is DSGVTQTPKHLITATGQRVTLRCSPRSGDLSVYWYQQSLDQGLQFLIQYYNGEERAKGNILERFSAQQFPDLHSELNLSSLELGDSALYFCASSGPLGGTGELFFGEGSRLTVL.

V and J are TRBV10-1 and TRBJ1-6; D may be TRBD1 (5 bases). This CDR3 has 15 amino acids. Trimming shortened V by 0 bases and J by 8 bases, and 11 bases separated the two germline ends. CDR1 is WNHNN, CDR2 SYGVQD, per germline (reference sequence). The CDR3 coding sequence is TGCGCCAGCAGTGAGTCGGGACGGGGGGATTCACCCCTCCACTTT. Translating gives CASSESGRGDSPLHF.

The CDR3 nucleotides read TGTGCCAGCAGTAAACAGACAGGGCTCACTGAAGCTTTCTTT. Translation gives CASSKQTGLTEAFF. The chain links TRBV6-5 to TRBJ1-1; 7 bases are a match to TRBD1. Germline-derived CDR1 and CDR2 are MNHEY and SVGAGI. The V and J ends lost 5 bases and 4 bases, in that order; junction bases with no gene match: 7. The CDR3 loop spans 14 amino acids.

The chain couples TRBV27 to TRBJ2-3; no definite D call. The CDR3 is 14 residues long. The V end lost 5 bases, the J end lost 1 base, and 10 bases lay between the germline ends. The V gene's germline CDR1 is MNHEY and CDR2 SMNVEV (reference sequence). DNA for the CDR3: TGTGCCAGCAGTAGGCTAGACCGCACAGATACGCAGTATTTT. Protein product: CASSRLDRTDTQYF.

The chain is built from TRBV5-1 and TRBJ1-1; 8 nucleotides agree with TRBD1. Trimming cost V 3 bases and J 4 bases; bases outside gene matches: 5. This CDR3 spans 14 amino acids. Germline V gives CDR1 SGHRS, CDR2 YFSETQ. The chain's CDR3 is CASSYTDRGTEAFF. The CDR3 bases are TGCGCCAGCAGCTACACCGACAGGGGCACTGAAGCTTTCTTT. Full variable domain (missing parts from reference TRBV5-1 and TRBJ1-1): KAGVTQTPRYLIKTRGQQVTLSCSPISGHRSVSWYQQTPGQGLQFLFEYFSETQRNKGNFPGRFSGRQFSNSRSEMNVSTLELGDSALYLCASSYTDRGTEAFFGQGTRLTVV.

V gene TRBV7-3 combines with J gene TRBJ2-3, with TRBD2 matching over 9 bases. The CDR3 runs to 15 residues. Germline V gene sequence: CDR1 SGHTA, CDR2 FQGTGA. With 6 bases clipped from V and 6 bases from J, the junction kept 10 bases outside the gene matches. CDR3 sequence: CASRMTSGDWDTQYF. The CDR3 DNA reads as TGTGCCAGCAGGATGACTAGCGGAGACTGGGATACGCAGTATTTT.

The chain recombines TRBV19 with TRBJ2-3; 8 nucleotides agree with TRBD2. The junction had 5 bases not matched to a gene; V was cut back by 2 bases and J by 4 bases. Germline CDR1 and CDR2: LNHDA and SQIVND (reference sequence). There are 15 residues in the CDR3. The CDR3 reads CASSIREGLADTQYF. CDR3 coding DNA: TGTGCCAGTAGTATACGGGAGGGGCTCGCAGATACGCAGTATTTT.

The rearrangement uses TRBV5-1 and TRBJ2-7, with 9 bases aligning to TRBD1. V lost 4 bases and J lost 4; bases outside the gene matches: 9. Germline lookup yields CDR1 SGHRS and CDR2 YFSETQ. CDR3 size: 15 residues. DNA of the CDR3: TGCGCCAGCAGCGTTAAACAGGGGGCTTTATACGAGCAGTACTTC. This translates into CASSVKQGALYEQYF.

The rearrangement joins TRBV5-1 to TRBJ1-2; D possibly corresponds to TRBD1 (5 bases). Trimming left V 0 bases short and J 7 bases short, with 10 bases between. CDR3 length: 13 amino acids. Germline V gene data show CDR1 as SGHRS and CDR2 as YFSETQ. The CDR3 bases are TGCGCCAGCAGCTTGGCAGGGCGTGTTGGCTACACCTTC. Its protein product is CASSLAGRVGYTF.

This chain connects TRBV12-5 to TRBJ2-3; the D gene is possibly TRBD2 (6 bases). Per germline, CDR1 LGHNT and CDR2 FRNRAP. CDR3 length: 17 amino acids. V gave up 0 bases and J gave up 3 bases, with 16 bases separating them. CDR3 in amino acids: CASGLVRDGKATDTQYF. The CDR3 nucleotides are TGTGCTAGTGGTTTGGTGCGGGACGGCAAAGCTACAGATACGCAGTATTTT. Combining the CDR3 with reference TRBV12-5 and TRBJ2-3 gives the whole variable domain DARVTQTPRHKVTEMGQEVTMRCQPILGHNTVFWYRQTMMQGLELLAYFRNRAPLDDSGMPKDRFSAEMPDATLATLKIQPSEPRDSAVYFCASGLVRDGKATDTQYFGPGTRLTVL.

This chain uses TRBV5-1 with TRBJ1-4; maybe TRBD1 (6 bases). The CDR3 sequence is 14 residues long. The V gene's germline CDR1 is SGHRS and CDR2 YFSETQ. V dropped 4 bases and J dropped 4 bases, with 11 bases sitting between them. Written as DNA, the CDR3 is TGCGCCAGCAGCGCGGGACACAGTAATGAAAAACTGTTTTTT. This translates into CASSAGHSNEKLFF.

V gene TRBV9 combines with J gene TRBJ1-4; TRBD1 is a possible D gene (6 bases). This CDR3 is built from 13 residues. Germline-derived CDR1 and CDR2 are SGDLS and YYNGEE. The V end lost 2 bases, the J end lost 8 bases, and 10 bases lay between the germline ends. As DNA, the CDR3 is TGTGCCAGCAGCGTCTCAGGGGAAGAAAAACTGTTTTTT. Translating gives CASSVSGEEKLFF. The whole variable domain, filled in from reference TRBV9 and TRBJ1-4, reads DSGVTQTPKHLITATGQRVTLRCSPRSGDLSVYWYQQSLDQGLQFLIQYYNGEERAKGNILERFSAQQFPDLHSELNLSSLELGDSALYFCASSVSGEEKLFFGSGTQLSVL.

The chain is built from TRBV6-5 and TRBJ1-1; maybe TRBD1 (6 bases). Trimming pared 8 bases from V and 1 base from J, leaving 17 bases between. The CDR3 consists of 15 residues. Germline V gives CDR1 MNHEY, CDR2 SVGAGI. The CDR3 region is CASQLRGGANTEAFF. The CDR3 DNA is TGTGCCAGCCAACTACGGGGGGGGGCGAACACTGAAGCTTTCTTT.

This rearrangement joins TRBV5-1 to TRBJ2-3; tentatively, D is TRBD1 or TRBD2 (5 bases each). The CDR3 extends over 14 amino acids. With 4 bases removed from V and 1 base from J, the gap between germline ends came to 10 bases. Germline V gene lookup returns CDR1 SGHRS and CDR2 YFSETQ. The CDR3, as DNA: TGCGCCAGCAGCCCGGGACCCCGCACAGATACGCAGTATTTT. It yields the protein CASSPGPRTDTQYF.